This TCR beta chain was identified in a study of neurological immune-mediated disorders. Ten or more counts support this clonotype. The V and J ends lost 3 bases and 2 bases, in that order; junction bases with no gene match: 11. There are 16 residues in the CDR3. Germline CDR1 is DFQATT and CDR2 is SNEGSKA (reference sequence). In each sequencing run, over 160 million TCR-beta sequences were generated from 15-18 subjects. TCRdb re-analysed the 5' RACE reads in MiXCR, keeping a single row per CDR3 protein. The table records about 36,000 distinct CDR3 sequences, about a tenth of them present only once. The unsorted libraries were prepared from 2 million PBMCs (stored at -80 C).

Sequenced input: PBMCs. The chain couples TRBV20-1 to TRBJ1-2; 8 nucleotides agree with TRBD1. The TCR sequence derives from a young woman with HTLV-1-associated myelopathy (HAM/TSP). In nucleotides, the CDR3 is TGCAGTGCTAGGGATCCAGGGACAGGATTCAACTATGGCTACACCTTC. Translated: CSARDPGTGFNYGYTF.